This entry concerns a single TCR beta chain. The data originate from a study of T cells after yellow fever vaccination. Study as a whole: With SMART-Seq v4 Ultra Low Input, the fractions containing low cell numbers were prepared.

Universal primer sites and UMIs were introduced during 5'RACE template-switching synthesis of TCR cDNA. TCRdb processed the 5' RACE reads anew with MiXCR; each CDR3 protein has one entry. The repertoire holds about 340,000 distinct CDR3 sequences, with 12% as singletons. This CDR3 has 15 residues. With 2 bases removed from V and 2 bases from J, the gap between germline ends came to 11 bases. Germline V gene lookup returns CDR1 SGHKS and CDR2 YYEKEE (reference sequence). Sequencing used CD4+ T cells sorted from PBMCs, obtained 15 days after the yellow fever booster vaccination. This TCR was sampled from a man younger than 35 who received the YFV17D yellow fever vaccine. V gene TRBV5-5 combines with J gene TRBJ2-1; no clear D. The CDR3 sequence is CASSLEVVTYNEQFF. The CDR3 DNA reads TGTGCCAGCAGCTTAGAAGTAGTAACCTACAATGAGCAGTTCTTC.